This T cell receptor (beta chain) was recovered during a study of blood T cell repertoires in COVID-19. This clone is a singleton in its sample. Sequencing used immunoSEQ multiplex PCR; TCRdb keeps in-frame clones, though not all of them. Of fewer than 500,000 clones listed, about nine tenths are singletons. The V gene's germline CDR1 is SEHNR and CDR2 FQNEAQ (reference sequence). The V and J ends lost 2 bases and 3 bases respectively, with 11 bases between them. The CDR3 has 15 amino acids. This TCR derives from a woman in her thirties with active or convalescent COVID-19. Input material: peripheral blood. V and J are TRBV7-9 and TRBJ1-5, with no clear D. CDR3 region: CASSLSLRNNQPQHF. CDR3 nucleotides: TGTGCCAGCAGCTTATCCCTGCGCAACAATCAGCCCCAGCATTTT.